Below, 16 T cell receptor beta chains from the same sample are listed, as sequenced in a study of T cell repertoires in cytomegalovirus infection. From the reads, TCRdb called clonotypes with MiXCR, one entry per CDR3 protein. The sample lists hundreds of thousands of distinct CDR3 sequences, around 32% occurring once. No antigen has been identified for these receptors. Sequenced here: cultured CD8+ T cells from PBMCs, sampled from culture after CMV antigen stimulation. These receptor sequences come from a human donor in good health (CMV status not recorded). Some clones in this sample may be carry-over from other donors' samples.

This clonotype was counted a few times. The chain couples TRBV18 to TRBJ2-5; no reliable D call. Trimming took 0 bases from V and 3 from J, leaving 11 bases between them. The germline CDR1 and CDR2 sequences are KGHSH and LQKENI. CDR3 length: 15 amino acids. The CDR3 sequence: CASSPPRQIEETQYF. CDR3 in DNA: TGTGCCAGCTCACCACCGCGGCAGATAGAAGAGACCCAGTACTTC.

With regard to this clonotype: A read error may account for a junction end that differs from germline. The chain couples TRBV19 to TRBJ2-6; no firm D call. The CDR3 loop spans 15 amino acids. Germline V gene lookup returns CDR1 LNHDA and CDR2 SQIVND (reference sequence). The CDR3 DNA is TGTGCCAGTACTCTGGGGTTCCGTGGGACCAACGTCCTGACTTTC. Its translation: CASTLGFRGTNVLTF.

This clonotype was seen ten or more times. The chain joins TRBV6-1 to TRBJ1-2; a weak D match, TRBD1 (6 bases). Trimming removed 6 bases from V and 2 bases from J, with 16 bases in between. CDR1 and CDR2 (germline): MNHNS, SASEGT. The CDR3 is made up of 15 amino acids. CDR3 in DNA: TGTGCCAGCAGCCCCCGGACAGTTCTAAACTATGGCTACACCTTC. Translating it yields CASSPRTVLNYGYTF.

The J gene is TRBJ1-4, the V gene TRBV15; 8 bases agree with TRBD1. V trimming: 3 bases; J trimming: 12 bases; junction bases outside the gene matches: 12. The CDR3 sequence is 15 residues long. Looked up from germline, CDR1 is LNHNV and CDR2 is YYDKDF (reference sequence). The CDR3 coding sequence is TGTGCCACCAGCAGGAACCGACAGGGGATTCGGGAACTGTTTTTT. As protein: CATSRNRQGIRELFF. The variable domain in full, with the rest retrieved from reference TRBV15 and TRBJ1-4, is DAMVIQNPRYQVTQFGKPVTLSCSQTLNHNVMYWYQQKSSQAPKLLFHYYDKDFNNEADTPDNFQSRRPNTSFCFLDIRSPGLGDTAMYLCATSRNRQGIRELFFGSGTQLSVL.

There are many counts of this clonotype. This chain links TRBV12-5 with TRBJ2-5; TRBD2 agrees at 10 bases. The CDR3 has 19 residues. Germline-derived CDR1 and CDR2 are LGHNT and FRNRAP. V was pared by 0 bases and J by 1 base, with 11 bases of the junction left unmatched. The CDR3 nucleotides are TGTGCTAGTGGTTTGGTAGGGGGGCCTAGCGGGGGACCCCAAGAGACCCAGTACTTC. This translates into CASGLVGGPSGGPQETQYF.

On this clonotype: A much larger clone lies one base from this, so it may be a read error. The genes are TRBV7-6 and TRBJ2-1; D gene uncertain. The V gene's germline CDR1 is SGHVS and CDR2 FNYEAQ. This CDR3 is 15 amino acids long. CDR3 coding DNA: TGTGCTAGCAGCCATACTACTGGCTCCTACAATGAGCAGTTCTTC. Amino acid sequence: CASSHTTGSYNEQFF.

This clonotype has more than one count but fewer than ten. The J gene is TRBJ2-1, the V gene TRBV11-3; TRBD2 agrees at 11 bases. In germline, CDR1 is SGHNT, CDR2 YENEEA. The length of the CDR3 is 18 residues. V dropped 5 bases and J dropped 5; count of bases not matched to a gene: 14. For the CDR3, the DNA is TGTGCCAGCAGCGCAGGGGCTAGCGGGGGGTGGTTTGACAATGAGCAGTTCTTC. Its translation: CASSAGASGGWFDNEQFF. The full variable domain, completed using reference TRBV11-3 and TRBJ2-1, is EAGVVQSPRYKIIEKKQPVAFWCNPISGHNTLYWYLQNLGQGPELLIRYENEEAVDDSQLPKDRFSAERLKGVDSTLKIQPAELGDSAVYLCASSAGASGGWFDNEQFFGPGTRLTVL.

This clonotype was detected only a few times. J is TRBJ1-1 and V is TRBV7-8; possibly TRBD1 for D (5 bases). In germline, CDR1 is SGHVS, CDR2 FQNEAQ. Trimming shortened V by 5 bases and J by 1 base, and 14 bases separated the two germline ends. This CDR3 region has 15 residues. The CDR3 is CASSPAGEWNTEAFF. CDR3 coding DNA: TGTGCCAGCAGCCCGGCGGGGGAATGGAACACTGAAGCTTTCTTT.

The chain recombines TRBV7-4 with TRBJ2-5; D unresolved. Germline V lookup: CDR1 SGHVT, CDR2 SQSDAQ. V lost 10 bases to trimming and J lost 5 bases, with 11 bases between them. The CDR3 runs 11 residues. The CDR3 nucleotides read TGTGCCACCGACATGAATGAGACCCAGTACTTC. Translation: CATDMNETQYF.

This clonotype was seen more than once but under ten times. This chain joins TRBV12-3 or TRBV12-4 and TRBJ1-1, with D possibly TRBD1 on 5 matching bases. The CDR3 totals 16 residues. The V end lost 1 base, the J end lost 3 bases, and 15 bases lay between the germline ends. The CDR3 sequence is CASSLVGVPRDTEAFF. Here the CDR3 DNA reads TGTGCCAGCAGTTTAGTGGGGGTACCCCGGGACACTGAAGCTTTCTTT.

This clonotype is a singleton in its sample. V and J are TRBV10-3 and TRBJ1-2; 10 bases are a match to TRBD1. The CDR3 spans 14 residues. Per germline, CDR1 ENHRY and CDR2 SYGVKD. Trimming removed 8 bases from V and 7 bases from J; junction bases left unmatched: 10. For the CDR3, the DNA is TGTGCCATCGGAGTACGACAGGGGGCAAGTGGCTACACCTTC. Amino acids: CAIGVRQGASGYTF.

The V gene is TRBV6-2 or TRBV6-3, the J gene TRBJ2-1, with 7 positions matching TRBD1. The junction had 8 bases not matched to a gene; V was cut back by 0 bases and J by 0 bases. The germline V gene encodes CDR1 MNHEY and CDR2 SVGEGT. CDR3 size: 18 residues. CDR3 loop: CASSYSTQGDGSYNEQFF. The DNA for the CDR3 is TGTGCCAGCAGTTACTCGACTCAGGGGGACGGCTCCTACAATGAGCAGTTCTTC.

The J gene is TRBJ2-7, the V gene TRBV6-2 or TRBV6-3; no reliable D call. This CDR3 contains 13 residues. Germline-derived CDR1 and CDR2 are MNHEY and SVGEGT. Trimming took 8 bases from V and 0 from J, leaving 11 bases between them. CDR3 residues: CASGLDTSYEQYV. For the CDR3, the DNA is TGTGCCAGCGGTCTGGATACCTCCTACGAGCAGTACGTC.

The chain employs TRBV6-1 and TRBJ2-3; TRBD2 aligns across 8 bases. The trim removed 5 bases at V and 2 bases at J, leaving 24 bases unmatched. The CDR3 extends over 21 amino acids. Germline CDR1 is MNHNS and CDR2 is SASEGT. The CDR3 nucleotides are TGTGCCAGCAGTTCGACACCGGGACTAGTGGGGACCCGTGACCTCACAGATACGCAGTATTTT. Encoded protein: CASSSTPGLVGTRDLTDTQYF.

In DNA, the CDR3 is TGCGCCAGCAGCCCTTCGCGCTCCCTCAATGAGCAGTTCTTC. As protein: CASSPSRSLNEQFF. The chain recombines TRBV4-1 with TRBJ2-1; D unresolved. CDR1 is MGHRA and CDR2 is YSYEKL in the germline V gene. The V end lost 4 bases, the J end lost 6 bases, and 13 bases lay between the germline ends. The CDR3 is made up of 14 amino acids.

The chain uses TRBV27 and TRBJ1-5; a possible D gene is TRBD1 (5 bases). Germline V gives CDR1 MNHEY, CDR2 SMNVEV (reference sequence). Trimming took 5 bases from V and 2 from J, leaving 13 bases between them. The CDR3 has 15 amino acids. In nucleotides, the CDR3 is TGTGCCAGCAGTAAAGACAGAAACGGCAATCAGCCCCAGCATTTT. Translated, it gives CASSKDRNGNQPQHF.